This T cell receptor (beta chain) was found in a study of cytomegalovirus exposure and HLA in healthy donors. This clone has more than one count but fewer than ten. What it binds is unknown. Primers for the PCR totalled 60 Vbeta and 13 Jbeta. The assay was immunoSEQ multiplex PCR, and TCRdb's table has in-frame clones only and misses some. The repertoire holds 160,000 or so clones, 65% to 80% seen once, with 2% to 2.5% in the top ten. Study-level points and caveats: Available immune exposure information covered CMV serostatus only. In vitro testing confirmed three CMV-associated chains as specific for CMV antigens. The presence/absence work took it that sequencing depth was about the same across donors.

Sequences were obtained from PBMCs. The sequence derives from a man between 35 and 55 years old in good health and CMV-seronegative.

The CDR3 sequence is CASSLLAGRISYEQYF. The DNA for the CDR3 is TGTGCCAGCAGCTTACTAGCGGGCCGAATCTCCTACGAGCAGTACTTC. V usage is TRBV5-8 and J usage is TRBJ2-5; 9 bases fit TRBD2. The better agreement between TRBJ2-7 and the DNA end casts doubt on the J call. The CDR3 spans 16 residues. Germline values: CDR1 SGHTS, CDR2 YDEGEE.